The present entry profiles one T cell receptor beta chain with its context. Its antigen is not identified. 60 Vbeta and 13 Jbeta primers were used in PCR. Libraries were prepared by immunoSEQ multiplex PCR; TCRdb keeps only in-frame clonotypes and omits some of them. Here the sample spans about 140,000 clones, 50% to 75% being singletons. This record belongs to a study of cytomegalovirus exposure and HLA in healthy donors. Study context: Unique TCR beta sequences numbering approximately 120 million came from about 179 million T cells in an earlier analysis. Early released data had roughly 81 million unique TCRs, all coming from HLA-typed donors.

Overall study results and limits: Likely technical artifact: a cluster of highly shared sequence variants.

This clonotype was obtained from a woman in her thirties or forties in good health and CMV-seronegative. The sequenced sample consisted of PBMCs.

In DNA, the CDR3 is TGTGCCAGCAGTTACTCTATGTCCACCGGGGAGCTGTTTTTT. The encoded protein is CASSYSMSTGELFF. The rearrangement links TRBV6-6 to TRBJ2-2; D remains unclear. The V gene lost 0 bases and the J gene lost 4 bases, with 6 bases spanning the gap. The germline gives CDR1 MNHNY, CDR2 SVGAGI (reference sequence). The CDR3 is 14 residues long.